This T cell receptor beta chain is from a study of blood T cell repertoires in COVID-19. For the study at large: The samples span acute and convalescent COVID-19 from the United States, Italy and Spain. PBMCs, B-cell-depleted T cells, or T cells provided the cDNA or gDNA that made up the material.

Authors' data handling: Researchers report that nucleated cell counts were estimated from reference gene primer amplification. Profiled with immunoSEQ multiplex PCR; TCRdb holds only in-frame clones, not every one. V, J and clone size were drawn from that table, and D and trimming were deduced from the DNA. The sample holds about 250,000 clones; about 87% are singletons and the top ten take around 2.9%. Cohort 3 donors counted as recovered after two negative PCRs, clearance, or resolved symptoms. Germline CDR1 SNHLY, CDR2 FYNNEI. CDR3 length equals 15 residues. The J segment lost 4 bases and the V segment lost 5 bases, leaving 8 bases of the junction unmatched.

The sequenced material came from PBMCs or T cells enriched from blood (not recorded which). The genes are TRBV2 and TRBJ2-1; TRBD1 matches at 7 bases. This sequence originates from a woman aged 45-60 years who had recovered from COVID-19. The CDR3 reads CASSRQGGPYNEQFF. CDR3 bases: TGTGCCAGCAGTCGACAGGGCGGCCCGTACAATGAGCAGTTCTTC.